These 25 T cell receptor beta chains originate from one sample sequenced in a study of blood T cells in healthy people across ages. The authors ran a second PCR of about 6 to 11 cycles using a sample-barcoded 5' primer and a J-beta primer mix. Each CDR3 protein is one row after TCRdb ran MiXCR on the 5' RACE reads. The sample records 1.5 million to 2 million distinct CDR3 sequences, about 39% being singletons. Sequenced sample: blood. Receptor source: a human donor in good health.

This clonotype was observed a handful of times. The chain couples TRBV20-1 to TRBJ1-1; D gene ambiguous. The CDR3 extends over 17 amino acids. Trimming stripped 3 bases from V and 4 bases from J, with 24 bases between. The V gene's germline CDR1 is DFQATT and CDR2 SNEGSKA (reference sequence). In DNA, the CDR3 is TGCAGTGCTAGTGGGCATGAGAGGGTGGAATGGGGCACTGAAGCTTTCTTT. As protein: CSASGHERVEWGTEAFF.

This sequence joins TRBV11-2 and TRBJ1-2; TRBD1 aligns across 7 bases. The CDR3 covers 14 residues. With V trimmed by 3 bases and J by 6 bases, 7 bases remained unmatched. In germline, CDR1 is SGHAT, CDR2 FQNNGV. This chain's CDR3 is CASSFLGQENGYTF. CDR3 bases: TGTGCCAGCAGCTTCCTCGGACAGGAAAATGGCTACACCTTC.

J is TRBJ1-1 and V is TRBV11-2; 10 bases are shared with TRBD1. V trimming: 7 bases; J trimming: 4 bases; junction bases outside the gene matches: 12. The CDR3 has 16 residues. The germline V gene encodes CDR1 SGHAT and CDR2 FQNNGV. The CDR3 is CASNSPGWDRGTEAFF. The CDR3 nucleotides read TGTGCCAGCAACTCCCCGGGGTGGGACAGGGGCACTGAAGCTTTCTTT. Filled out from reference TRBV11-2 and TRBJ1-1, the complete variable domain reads EAGVAQSPRYKIIEKRQSVAFWCNPISGHATLYWYQQILGQGPKLLIQFQNNGVVDDSQLPKDRFSAERLKGVDSTLKIQPAKLEDSAVYLCASNSPGWDRGTEAFFGQGTRLTVV.

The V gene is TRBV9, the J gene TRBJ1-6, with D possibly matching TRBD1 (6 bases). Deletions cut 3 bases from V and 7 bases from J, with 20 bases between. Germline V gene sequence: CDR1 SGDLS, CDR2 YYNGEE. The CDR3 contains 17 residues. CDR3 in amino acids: CASSEAPTGPGNSPLHF. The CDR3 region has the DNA TGTGCCAGCAGCGAAGCCCCCACAGGGCCGGGGAATTCACCCCTCCACTTT.

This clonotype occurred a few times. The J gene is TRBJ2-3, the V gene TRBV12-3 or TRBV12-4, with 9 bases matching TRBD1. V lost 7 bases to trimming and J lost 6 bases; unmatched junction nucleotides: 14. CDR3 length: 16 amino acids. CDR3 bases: TGTGCCAGCATCCTCGGTAATGGACAGGGGTCCGATACGCAGTATTTT. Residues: CASILGNGQGSDTQYF.

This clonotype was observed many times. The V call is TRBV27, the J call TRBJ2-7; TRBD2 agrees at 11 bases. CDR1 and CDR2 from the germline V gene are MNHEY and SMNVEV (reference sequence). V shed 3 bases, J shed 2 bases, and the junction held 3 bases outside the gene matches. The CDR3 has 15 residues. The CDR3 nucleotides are TGTGCCAGCAGTTTGGGACTAGCGGCGGCCTACGAGCAGTACTTC. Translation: CASSLGLAAAYEQYF.

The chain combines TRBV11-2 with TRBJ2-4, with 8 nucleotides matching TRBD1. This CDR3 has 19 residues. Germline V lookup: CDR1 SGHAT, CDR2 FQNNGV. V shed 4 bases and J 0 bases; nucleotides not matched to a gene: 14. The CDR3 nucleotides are TGTGCCAGCAGCTCGAGTAGGACAGGGACCCGACTAGCCAAAAACATTCAGTACTTC. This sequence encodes CASSSSRTGTRLAKNIQYF.

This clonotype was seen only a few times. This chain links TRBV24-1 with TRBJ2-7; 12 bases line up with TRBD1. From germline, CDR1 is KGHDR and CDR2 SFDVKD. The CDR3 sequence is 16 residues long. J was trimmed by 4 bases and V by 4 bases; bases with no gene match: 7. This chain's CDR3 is CATSDSGTGGQYEQYF. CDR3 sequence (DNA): TGTGCCACCAGTGACTCTGGGACAGGGGGCCAATACGAGCAGTACTTC.

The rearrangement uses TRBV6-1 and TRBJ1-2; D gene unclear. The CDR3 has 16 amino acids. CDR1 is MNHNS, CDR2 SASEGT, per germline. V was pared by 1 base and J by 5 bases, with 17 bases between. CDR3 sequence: CASSEVADNGVYGYTF. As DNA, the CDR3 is TGTGCCAGCAGTGAAGTAGCAGACAACGGGGTGTATGGCTACACCTTC.

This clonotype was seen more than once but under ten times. CDR3 coding DNA: TGTGCCAGCAGTTTAGGGGCAGCCCGCCCCCAGAAACTGTTTTTT. Amino acids: CASSLGAARPQKLFF. V gene TRBV27 combines with J gene TRBJ1-4, with D possibly matching TRBD1 (5 bases). The V end was cut by 2 bases, the J end by 11 bases, with 18 bases between. The CDR3 consists of 15 residues. The germline CDR1 and CDR2 sequences are MNHEY and SMNVEV (reference sequence).

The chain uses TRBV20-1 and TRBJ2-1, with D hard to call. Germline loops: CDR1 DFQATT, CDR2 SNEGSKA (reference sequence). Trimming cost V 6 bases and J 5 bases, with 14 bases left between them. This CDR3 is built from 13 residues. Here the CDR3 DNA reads TGCAGTGCCATAACAGACGTTCACAATGAGCAGTTCTTC. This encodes CSAITDVHNEQFF.

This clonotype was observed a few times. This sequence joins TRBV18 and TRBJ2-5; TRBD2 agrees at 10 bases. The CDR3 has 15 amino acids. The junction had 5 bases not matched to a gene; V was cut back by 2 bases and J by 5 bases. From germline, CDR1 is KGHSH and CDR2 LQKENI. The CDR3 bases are TGTGCCAGCTCACCAAGCGGGGGGGAGTCCGAGACCCAGTACTTC. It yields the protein CASSPSGGESETQYF.

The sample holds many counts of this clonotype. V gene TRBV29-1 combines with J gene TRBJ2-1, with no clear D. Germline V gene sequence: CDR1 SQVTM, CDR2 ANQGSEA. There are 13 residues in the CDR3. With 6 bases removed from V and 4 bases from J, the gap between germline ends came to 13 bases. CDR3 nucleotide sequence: TGCAGCGTCGGACCCCTATCGTACAATGAGCAGTTCTTC. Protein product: CSVGPLSYNEQFF.

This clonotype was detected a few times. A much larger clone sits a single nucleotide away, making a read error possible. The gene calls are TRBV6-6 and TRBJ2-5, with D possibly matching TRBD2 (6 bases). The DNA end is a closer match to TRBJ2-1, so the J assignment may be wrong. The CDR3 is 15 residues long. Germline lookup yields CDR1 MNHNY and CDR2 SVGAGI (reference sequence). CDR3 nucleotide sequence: TGTGCCAGCAGTTACGATACTAGCCGAAAAGAGACCCAGTTCTTC. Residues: CASSYDTSRKETQFF.

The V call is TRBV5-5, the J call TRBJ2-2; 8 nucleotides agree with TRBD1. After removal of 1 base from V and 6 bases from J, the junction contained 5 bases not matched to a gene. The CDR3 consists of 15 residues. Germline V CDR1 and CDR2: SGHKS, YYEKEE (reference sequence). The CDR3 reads CASSLQDRVPGELFF. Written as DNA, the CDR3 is TGTGCCAGCAGCTTGCAGGACAGGGTGCCCGGGGAGCTGTTTTTT.

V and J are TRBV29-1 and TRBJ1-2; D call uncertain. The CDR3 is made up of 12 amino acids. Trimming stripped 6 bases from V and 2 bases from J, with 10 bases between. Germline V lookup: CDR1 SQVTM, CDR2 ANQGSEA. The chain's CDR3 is CSVQTENYGYTF. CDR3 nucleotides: TGCAGCGTCCAGACCGAGAACTATGGCTACACCTTC.

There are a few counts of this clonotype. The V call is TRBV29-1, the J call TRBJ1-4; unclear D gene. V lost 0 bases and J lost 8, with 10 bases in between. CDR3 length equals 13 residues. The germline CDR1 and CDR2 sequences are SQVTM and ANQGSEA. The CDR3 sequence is CSVEDRPSEKLFF. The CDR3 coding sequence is TGCAGCGTTGAAGATCGTCCGAGCGAAAAACTGTTTTTT.

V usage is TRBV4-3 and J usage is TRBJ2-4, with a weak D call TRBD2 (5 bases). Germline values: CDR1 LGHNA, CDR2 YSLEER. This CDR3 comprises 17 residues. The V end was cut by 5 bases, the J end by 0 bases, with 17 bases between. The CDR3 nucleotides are TGCGCCAGCAGCTTGGAGGAGTGGGAGTTAGCCAAAAACATTCAGTACTTC. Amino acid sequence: CASSLEEWELAKNIQYF.

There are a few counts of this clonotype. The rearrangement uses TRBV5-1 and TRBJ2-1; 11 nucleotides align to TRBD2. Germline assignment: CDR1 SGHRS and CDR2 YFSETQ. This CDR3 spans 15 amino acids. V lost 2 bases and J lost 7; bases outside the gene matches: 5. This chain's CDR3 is CASSLLAGELNEQFF. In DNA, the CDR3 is TGCGCCAGCAGCTTACTAGCGGGGGAGTTAAATGAGCAGTTCTTC.

Here the CDR3 reads CASWTASPETQFF. CDR3 nucleotides: TGTGCCAGCTGGACTGCTTCCCCAGAGACCCAGTTCTTC. The chain links TRBV6-2 or TRBV6-3 to TRBJ2-1, with D possibly being TRBD2 (5 bases). Germline CDR1 MNHEY, CDR2 SVGEGT. The CDR3 consists of 13 residues. Trimming left V 8 bases short and J 13 bases short, with 21 bases between.

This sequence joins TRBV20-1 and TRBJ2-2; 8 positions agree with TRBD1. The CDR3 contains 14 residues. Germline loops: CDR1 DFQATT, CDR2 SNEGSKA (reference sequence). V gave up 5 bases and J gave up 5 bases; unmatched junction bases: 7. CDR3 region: CSASGQGGTGELFF. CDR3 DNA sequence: TGCAGTGCTTCCGGACAGGGAGGAACCGGGGAGCTGTTTTTT.

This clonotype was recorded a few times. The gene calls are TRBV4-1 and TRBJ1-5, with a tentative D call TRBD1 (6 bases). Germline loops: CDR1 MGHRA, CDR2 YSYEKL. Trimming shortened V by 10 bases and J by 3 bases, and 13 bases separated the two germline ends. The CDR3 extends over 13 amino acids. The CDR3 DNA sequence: TGCGCCACCCAAGGGGGTGTCAATCAGCCCCAGCATTTT. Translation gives CATQGGVNQPQHF.

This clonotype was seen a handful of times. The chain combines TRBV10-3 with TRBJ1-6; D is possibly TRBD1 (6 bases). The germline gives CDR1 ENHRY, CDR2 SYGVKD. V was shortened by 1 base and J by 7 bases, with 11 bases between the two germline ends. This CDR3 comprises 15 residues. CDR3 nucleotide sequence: TGTGCCATCAGTGAGTTTTCAGGGGTCAATTCACCCCTCCACTTT. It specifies CAISEFSGVNSPLHF.

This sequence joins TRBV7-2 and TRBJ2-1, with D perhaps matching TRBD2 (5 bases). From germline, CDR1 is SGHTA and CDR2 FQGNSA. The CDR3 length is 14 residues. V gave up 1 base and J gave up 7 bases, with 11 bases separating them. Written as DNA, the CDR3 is TGTGCCAGCAGCTTAGTATCCGGGAAAAATGAGCAGTTCTTC. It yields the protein CASSLVSGKNEQFF.

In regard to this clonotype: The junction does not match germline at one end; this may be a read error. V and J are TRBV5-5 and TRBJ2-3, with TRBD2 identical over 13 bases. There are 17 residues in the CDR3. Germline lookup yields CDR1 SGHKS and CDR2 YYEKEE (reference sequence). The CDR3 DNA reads TGTGCCGGCAGCCTGGGACTAGCGGGGACGTATACAGATACGCAGTATTTT. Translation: CAGSLGLAGTYTDTQYF.